This TCR beta chain came from a study of cytomegalovirus exposure and HLA in healthy donors. The donors were in the approximately 130-subject validation cohort, distinct from the approximately 700-subject first cohort. With 3 bases clipped from V and 9 bases from J, the junction kept 10 bases outside the gene matches. This CDR3 has 16 amino acids. CDR1 is SGHDT and CDR2 is YYEEEE in the germline V gene. Overall study results and limits: The tendency of first-cohort TCR clusters to co-occur in the 100 to 150 validation repertoires emerged from a later analysis. CMV antigen specificity of three CMV-associated chains was confirmed in vitro. Reportedly, diagnosis of cytomegalovirus status by the classifier showed high specificity and sensitivity.

TCRdb's copy holds only in-frame clones and misses some; the assay was immunoSEQ multiplex PCR. Found here are around 400,000 clones, just over 85% of them singletons; the top ten hold 0.8% to 0.85%. Remarks on this clone: The target antigen is unknown.

The sequencing input was PBMCs. This receptor was obtained from a young woman in good health and CMV-seronegative. J is TRBJ1-6 and V is TRBV5-6, with 9 nucleotides matching TRBD1. The CDR3 sequence is CASSSYRDRVRSPLHF. The CDR3 DNA sequence: TGTGCCAGCAGCTCGTACCGGGACAGGGTGCGTTCACCCCTCCACTTT.